These 10 T cell receptor beta chains originate from one sample sequenced in a study of response to subunit inactivated influenza vaccine (dated by TCRdb to the late 2010s). Receptor libraries were prepared by RT-PCR. TCRdb records Illumina HiSeq 2500 as the sequencer. TCRdb passed the public sequencing reads through fastp at Q25 and MiXCR, retaining productive beta sequences. Every distinct CDR3 protein forms one entry, paired with its most common genes and DNA. This sample holds hundreds of thousands of distinct CDR3 sequences; about a tenth were observed only once. The top ten clonotypes cover around 12% of the sample. The time point tag for this specimen amounts to: approximately 47 days after influenza vaccine administration. Sequences were derived from PBMCs from blood, sampled roughly 47 days after vaccination. All receptors come from a man between 45 and 60 years old who received an inactivated influenza vaccine. Donor details come from another sample of the same person, matched by shared clones.

The chain carries TRBV12-3 or TRBV12-4 and TRBJ2-3, with 8 bases aligning to TRBD2. With 2 bases clipped from V and 1 base from J, the junction kept 5 bases outside the gene matches. CDR3 length equals 16 residues. In DNA form, the CDR3 reads TGTGCCAGCAGTTTACGGGGGGGGAGAGGCACAGATACGCAGTATTTT. It specifies CASSLRGGRGTDTQYF.

This clonotype appeared a few times. The chain joins TRBV3-1 to TRBJ2-5; no clear D gene. Trimming took off 0 bases at V and 5 bases at J, with 7 bases between the two ends. Germline V gene data show CDR1 as LGHDT and CDR2 as YNNKEL (reference sequence). The CDR3 has 13 residues. CDR3 nucleotide sequence: TGTGCCAGCAGCCAAGAATCTAAGGAGACCCAGTACTTC. Translated: CASSQESKETQYF.

There are many counts of this clonotype. The CDR3 coding sequence is TGTGCCAGCAGCTTCCGGGACAGGGGGTCCTATGGCTACACCTTC. Amino acids: CASSFRDRGSYGYTF. The chain recombines TRBV7-9 with TRBJ1-2; the match to TRBD1 covers 11 bases. CDR1 is SEHNR and CDR2 is FQNEAQ in the germline V gene (reference sequence). The CDR3 spans 15 residues. Unmatched junction bases numbered 4, after V lost 3 bases and J lost 4 bases.

The gene calls are TRBV6-5 and TRBJ2-1, with TRBD1 matching 7 bases. This CDR3 spans 18 amino acids. The ends lost 2 bases at V and 7 bases at J; junction bases unmatched: 17. Germline loops: CDR1 MNHEY, CDR2 SVGAGI. The CDR3 region is CASSYPPARRGIGNEQFF. The CDR3 DNA reads as TGTGCCAGCAGTTACCCCCCAGCCCGCAGGGGGATTGGTAATGAGCAGTTCTTC.

This clonotype was counted between two and nine times. The rearrangement links TRBV15 to TRBJ2-7; no reliable D call. The CDR3 sequence is 12 residues long. V was trimmed by 6 bases and J by 3 bases, leaving 9 bases between them. CDR1 and CDR2 (germline): LNHNV, YYDKDF (reference sequence). The CDR3 protein is CATSQTGYEQYF. CDR3 bases: TGTGCCACCAGTCAAACTGGCTACGAGCAGTACTTC.

This clonotype was recorded at least ten times. The rearrangement uses TRBV7-2 and TRBJ2-2; D possibly corresponds to TRBD1 (6 bases). Deletions cut 5 bases from V and 3 bases from J, with 16 bases between. In germline, CDR1 is SGHTA, CDR2 FQGNSA. This CDR3 is 16 amino acids long. CDR3 in amino acids: CASSLNRARYTGELFF. CDR3 nucleotide sequence: TGTGCCAGCAGCCTCAACAGGGCCCGCTACACCGGGGAGCTGTTTTTT.

This chain links TRBV7-3 with TRBJ2-2; no clear D gene. Germline CDR1 and CDR2: SGHTA and FQGTGA. V was pared by 1 base and J by 7 bases, with 10 bases between. The CDR3 spans 14 residues. This CDR3 is CASSLNQPYGELFF. CDR3 DNA sequence: TGTGCCAGCAGCTTAAATCAACCTTACGGGGAGCTGTTTTTT. Combining the CDR3 with reference TRBV7-3 and TRBJ2-2 gives the whole variable domain GAGVSQTPSNKVTEKGKYVELRCDPISGHTALYWYRQSLGQGPEFLIYFQGTGAADDSGLPNDRFFAVRPEGSVSTLKIQRTERGDSAVYLCASSLNQPYGELFFGEGSRLTVL.

The table lists this clonotype with a few counts. The chain recombines TRBV6-2 or TRBV6-3 with TRBJ2-1, with D possibly being TRBD1 or TRBD2 (5 bases each). With 4 bases removed from V and 4 bases from J, the gap between germline ends came to 14 bases. The CDR3 is 15 amino acids. CDR1 is MNHEY, CDR2 SVGEGT, per germline. The CDR3 coding sequence is TGTGCCAGCAGTTCCGGGCCGGGACCATACAATGAGCAGTTCTTC. This codes for CASSSGPGPYNEQFF.

This clonotype was seen ten or more times. The chain is built from TRBV6-5 and TRBJ2-3; 10 nucleotides line up with TRBD2. Germline V CDR1 and CDR2: MNHEY, SVGAGI. V lost 5 bases and J lost 6; bases outside the gene matches: 11. CDR3 length: 16 amino acids. The CDR3 DNA sequence: TGTGCCAGCAGTCACTACCTAGCGGGAGTAGCGGATACGCAGTATTTT. Translating gives CASSHYLAGVADTQYF.

This chain connects TRBV20-1 to TRBJ1-1; the D gene is possibly TRBD1 (5 bases). The CDR3 runs to 14 residues. Germline loops: CDR1 DFQATT, CDR2 SNEGSKA (reference sequence). Between the trimmed V and J ends, which lost 7 bases and 0 bases, there was a span of 15 bases. CDR3 nucleotide sequence: TGCAGTGGTCAGTCGGGACCGATGAACACTGAAGCTTTCTTT. Its protein is CSGQSGPMNTEAFF.